Below are 29 T cell receptor beta chains sequenced from a single sample in a study of blood T cell repertoires in COVID-19. TCRdb keeps only in-frame clones here, not all; method: immunoSEQ multiplex PCR. Here the sample spans about 260,000 clones, over 75% being singletons. Sequencing was carried out using peripheral blood. The receptors come from a human donor in a cohort sampled during active COVID-19.

The gene calls are TRBV7-9 and TRBJ2-7, with a possible D match to TRBD1 (5 bases). Germline CDR1 is SEHNR and CDR2 is FQNEAQ (reference sequence). V was cut by 5 bases and J by 3 bases, with 20 bases left in between. The CDR3 sequence is 16 residues long. The CDR3 sequence: CASSVPSARTLYEQYF. CDR3 nucleotide sequence: TGTGCCAGCAGCGTTCCGTCCGCCCGGACACTCTACGAGCAGTACTTC.

CDR3 bases: TGTGCCAGCAGTGGGAGGTGGCTAGCGGGAGGCCGAGAAGATACGCAGTATTTT. Translated: CASSGRWLAGGREDTQYF. The rearrangement uses TRBV2 and TRBJ2-3, with 11 bases fitting TRBD2. Germline V CDR1 and CDR2: SNHLY, FYNNEI. CDR3 size: 18 residues. V trimming: 4 bases; J trimming: 5 bases; junction bases outside the gene matches: 14.

The CDR3 DNA reads TGTGCCAGCAGTTGGACAGGGGCAGAGACCCAGTACTTC. Its protein is CASSWTGAETQYF. The chain couples TRBV6-2 or TRBV6-3 to TRBJ2-5, with 9 bases that match TRBD1. V was clipped by 4 bases and J by 4 bases; unmatched bases: 1. CDR3 length: 13 residues. Germline CDR1 is MNHEY and CDR2 is SVGEGT.

This chain connects TRBV12-3 or TRBV12-4 to TRBJ1-2; D is ambiguous. The CDR3 runs 13 residues. V lost 2 bases to trimming and J lost 2 bases, with 6 bases between them. The CDR3 DNA reads as TGTGCCAGCAGTTTATCTAGGAACTATGGCTACACCTTC. This gives the protein CASSLSRNYGYTF.

The chain recombines TRBV19 with TRBJ2-7, with TRBD1 as a possible D gene (6 bases). CDR1 and CDR2 from the germline V gene are LNHDA and SQIVND (reference sequence). Trimming took 3 bases from V and 5 from J, leaving 17 bases between them. The CDR3 runs to 15 residues. The CDR3 coding sequence is TGTGCCAGTAGTATGCAATCGACAGGTCAGAACGAGCAGTACTTC. Encoded protein: CASSMQSTGQNEQYF.

The V and J genes are TRBV7-9 and TRBJ1-2, with a possible D match to TRBD1 (6 bases). The CDR3 consists of 13 residues. V was pared by 1 base and J by 8 bases, with 11 bases between. Per the germline V gene, CDR1 is SEHNR and CDR2 is FQNEAQ (reference sequence). CDR3 nucleotide sequence: TGTGCCAGCAGCTTAGTTACAGGGAACGGCTACACCTTC. This translates into CASSLVTGNGYTF.

This clone was seen more than once but under ten times. The chain uses TRBV5-1 and TRBJ1-2, with 8 bases that match TRBD1. This CDR3 has 14 amino acids. Germline V gives CDR1 SGHRS, CDR2 YFSETQ. J gave up 4 bases and V 4 bases, and 6 bases lay outside the gene matches. For the CDR3, the DNA is TGCGCCAGCAGCCCAGGGGGCCGGGGCTATGGCTACACCTTC. Translation gives CASSPGGRGYGYTF.

The V gene is TRBV24-1, the J gene TRBJ2-1; the D gene is possibly TRBD2 (5 bases). Germline V gives CDR1 KGHDR, CDR2 SFDVKD. This CDR3 region has 15 residues. V was pared by 2 bases and J by 11 bases, with 18 bases between. CDR3 protein: CATSDSMEVRDKQFF. The CDR3 nucleotides read TGTGCCACCAGTGATTCAATGGAGGTTCGGGATAAGCAGTTCTTC.

The J gene is TRBJ2-3, the V gene TRBV5-1; no reliable D call. Germline V gives CDR1 SGHRS, CDR2 YFSETQ. CDR3 size: 15 residues. With 4 bases removed from V and 3 bases from J, the gap between germline ends came to 15 bases. The CDR3 here is CASSPLAFGTDTQYF. CDR3 bases: TGCGCCAGCAGCCCCTTAGCCTTCGGAACAGATACGCAGTATTTT.

The V call is TRBV10-2, the J call TRBJ2-7, with TRBD1 identical over 10 bases. Germline trimming cut 7 bases from V and 4 bases from J; bases unmatched to any gene: 7. The CDR3 spans 14 residues. The germline V gene encodes CDR1 WSHSY and CDR2 SAAADI. The CDR3 DNA reads TGCGCCAGCAAGGTGGGACAGGGGCAGTACGAGCAGTACTTC. It codes for CASKVGQGQYEQYF.

V gene TRBV29-1 combines with J gene TRBJ2-1, with TRBD2 matching 8 bases. With 7 bases clipped from V and 10 bases from J, the junction kept 18 bases outside the gene matches. The CDR3 loop spans 15 amino acids. Germline V gene lookup returns CDR1 SQVTM and CDR2 ANQGSEA. The CDR3 nucleotides are TGCAGCGGGGAAAGAGCGGGAGTGGCGGCACGAGAGCAGTTCTTC. It specifies CSGERAGVAAREQFF.

CDR3 nucleotides: TGCGCCAGCAGCCAAGAGAGGCCAGTGGGTACTTCACCCCTCCACTTT. Translating gives CASSQERPVGTSPLHF. This chain connects TRBV4-3 to TRBJ1-6; D uncertain. Germline-derived CDR1 and CDR2 are LGHNA and YSLEER. V was cut by 0 bases and J by 9 bases, with 15 bases left in between. The CDR3 sequence is 16 residues long.

This clone was observed a few times. At the DNA level, this CDR3 is encoded by other sequences in the same sample as well. The rearrangement uses TRBV7-9 and TRBJ1-1; possible D gene TRBD1, 5 bases. The germline V and J ends were trimmed by 5 bases and 2 bases, with 9 bases remaining between them. There are 13 residues in the CDR3. Germline assignment: CDR1 SEHNR and CDR2 FQNEAQ (reference sequence). CDR3 bases: TGTGCCAGCAGCCTTACAGGAAACACTGAAGCTTTCTTT. Residues: CASSLTGNTEAFF.

The chain combines TRBV28 with TRBJ1-5; maybe TRBD1 (6 bases). Germline V gene data show CDR1 as MDHEN and CDR2 as SYDVKM. V lost 1 base and J lost 0, with 13 bases in between. This CDR3 is built from 17 residues. As DNA, the CDR3 is TGTGCCAGCAGTTTATTCACAGGGACCTATAGCAATCAGCCCCAGCATTTT. It encodes CASSLFTGTYSNQPQHF.

V and J are TRBV4-1 and TRBJ1-2; tentative D call: TRBD1 (6 bases). Germline-derived CDR1 and CDR2 are MGHRA and YSYEKL. V was shortened by 3 bases and J by 8 bases, with 13 bases between the two germline ends. The CDR3 runs to 13 residues. CDR3: CASSQTGLGGYTF. CDR3 bases: TGCGCCAGCAGCCAGACAGGCCTCGGCGGCTACACCTTC.

The J gene is TRBJ1-5, the V gene TRBV19; tentative D call: TRBD1 (6 bases). Germline V lookup: CDR1 LNHDA, CDR2 SQIVND (reference sequence). Trimming took off 5 bases at V and 2 bases at J, with 13 bases between the two ends. The CDR3 totals 15 residues. CDR3 protein: CASSQRQEGNQPQHF. CDR3 DNA sequence: TGTGCCAGTAGTCAGCGACAGGAGGGCAATCAGCCCCAGCATTTT.

CDR3: CASSLGSRGETQYF. The DNA of the CDR3 is TGCGCCAGCAGCTTGGGGAGTCGGGGAGAGACCCAGTACTTC. This sequence joins TRBV5-1 and TRBJ2-5; D is possibly TRBD2 (5 bases). Germline CDR1 reads SGHRS; CDR2 reads YFSETQ. This CDR3 has 14 residues. V was pared by 0 bases and J by 4 bases, with 10 bases between.

The chain has TRBV19 and TRBJ2-7; D may be TRBD2 (5 bases). The V gene lost 6 bases and the J gene lost 4 bases, with 16 bases spanning the gap. Germline CDR1 reads LNHDA; CDR2 reads SQIVND (reference sequence). This CDR3 is 14 amino acids long. The CDR3 DNA reads TGTGCCAGTAGCAACCGAGGGTACCTATACGAGCAGTACTTC. This sequence encodes CASSNRGYLYEQYF.

This chain uses TRBV5-1 with TRBJ2-1; unclear D gene. Trimming removed 0 bases from V and 5 bases from J, with 12 bases in between. This CDR3 has 15 amino acids. Germline CDR1 is SGHRS and CDR2 is YFSETQ. The CDR3 sequence: CASSLVPRSDNEQFF. The CDR3 region has the DNA TGCGCCAGCAGCTTGGTTCCGCGGAGCGACAATGAGCAGTTCTTC.

The sample holds a few counts of this clone. The chain joins TRBV10-1 to TRBJ2-3; 8 bases align to TRBD2. The junction had 6 bases not matched to a gene; V was cut back by 2 bases and J by 8 bases. Germline CDR1 and CDR2: WNHNN and SYGVQD (reference sequence). There are 14 residues in the CDR3. In DNA, the CDR3 is TGCGCCAGCAGTGAGGGGACTAGGGGAGGTACGCAGTATTTT. Its translation: CASSEGTRGGTQYF.

The gene calls are TRBV5-4 and TRBJ2-2; D perhaps matches TRBD2 (6 bases). V was cut by 2 bases and J by 7 bases, with 9 bases left in between. The CDR3 runs to 13 residues. CDR1 is SGHNT and CDR2 is YYREEE in the germline V gene (reference sequence). The chain's CDR3 is CASSLFGGGELFF. The DNA of the CDR3 is TGTGCCAGCAGCTTATTCGGGGGCGGGGAGCTGTTTTTT.

CDR3 residues: CASSPFSDKNIQYF. The CDR3, as DNA: TGTGCCAGCTCACCCTTTAGCGACAAAAACATTCAGTACTTC. The chain carries TRBV18 and TRBJ2-4; the D gene is possibly TRBD2 (5 bases). The ends were cut back, 3 bases at V and 3 bases at J, with 9 bases in the middle. Germline lookup yields CDR1 KGHSH and CDR2 LQKENI. The CDR3 extends over 14 amino acids.

The chain couples TRBV7-6 to TRBJ2-1, with D possibly matching TRBD1 (7 bases). CDR3 length: 13 residues. The V end was cut by 4 bases, the J end by 9 bases, with 13 bases between. In germline, CDR1 is SGHVS, CDR2 FNYEAQ. CDR3 residues: CASSSYQGGEQFF. The CDR3 nucleotides read TGTGCCAGCAGCTCTTATCAGGGGGGTGAGCAGTTCTTC.

This chain links TRBV5-5 with TRBJ2-5; D is perhaps TRBD2 (6 bases). This CDR3 region has 15 residues. V lost 2 bases, J lost 0 bases, and 11 bases lay in between. CDR1 is SGHKS and CDR2 is YYEKEE in the germline V gene (reference sequence). DNA for the CDR3: TGTGCCAGCAGCTTCGGGAGTACGTACCAAGAGACCCAGTACTTC. It specifies CASSFGSTYQETQYF.

J is TRBJ2-7 and V is TRBV5-6; 8 bases agree with TRBD1. J lost 5 bases, V lost 3 bases, and 1 base had no gene match. Germline loops: CDR1 SGHDT, CDR2 YYEEEE. The length of the CDR3 is 12 residues. The CDR3 nucleotides are TGTGCCAGCAGCTCGGGACAGGACGAGCAGTACTTC. Its protein is CASSSGQDEQYF.

The chain recombines TRBV15 with TRBJ1-5; 7 bases are shared with TRBD1. The germline CDR1 and CDR2 sequences are LNHNV and YYDKDF (reference sequence). J was trimmed by 9 bases and V by 0 bases; bases with no gene match: 14. This CDR3 is built from 17 residues. CDR3 bases: TGTGCCACCAGCAGAGATCGGGGACAGAGCCATCATCGGCCCCAGCATTTT. Translating it yields CATSRDRGQSHHRPQHF.

The chain links TRBV28 to TRBJ1-5; TRBD1 might be the D (5 bases). V was clipped by 3 bases and J by 1 base, with 10 bases between them. Germline CDR1 reads MDHEN; CDR2 reads SYDVKM. The length of the CDR3 is 15 residues. The CDR3 DNA reads TGTGCCAGCAGTTTCGGCAGGGCGAGCAATCAGCCCCAGCATTTT. This sequence encodes CASSFGRASNQPQHF. Full variable domain (missing parts from reference TRBV28 and TRBJ1-5): DVKVTQSSRYLVKRTGEKVFLECVQDMDHENMFWYRQDPGLGLRLIYFSYDVKMKEKGDIPEGYSVSREKKERFSLILESASTNQTSMYLCASSFGRASNQPQHFGDGTRLSIL.

The V and J genes are TRBV14 and TRBJ2-1; 10 bases are a match to TRBD2. V was clipped by 5 bases and J by 4 bases; unmatched bases: 17. This CDR3 has 19 residues. Germline assignment: CDR1 SGHDN and CDR2 FVKESK. The CDR3 reads CASSSTLAGAGVRYNEQFF. The CDR3 DNA is TGTGCCAGCAGCTCTACCCTAGCGGGAGCGGGGGTAAGATACAATGAGCAGTTCTTC. Full variable domain (missing parts from reference TRBV14 and TRBJ2-1): EAGVTQFPSHSVIEKGQTVTLRCDPISGHDNLYWYRRVMGKEIKFLLHFVKESKQDESGMPNNRFLAERTGGTYSTLKVQPAELEDSGVYFCASSSTLAGAGVRYNEQFFGPGTRLTVL.

The J gene is TRBJ1-1, the V gene TRBV5-5, with 8 bases matching TRBD1. The V and J ends lost 4 bases and 0 bases, in that order; junction bases with no gene match: 2. The CDR3 has 14 residues. In germline, CDR1 is SGHKS, CDR2 YYEKEE (reference sequence). The CDR3 DNA reads as TGTGCCAGCAGCCAGACAGGGGTGAACACTGAAGCTTTCTTT. Translated, it gives CASSQTGVNTEAFF.